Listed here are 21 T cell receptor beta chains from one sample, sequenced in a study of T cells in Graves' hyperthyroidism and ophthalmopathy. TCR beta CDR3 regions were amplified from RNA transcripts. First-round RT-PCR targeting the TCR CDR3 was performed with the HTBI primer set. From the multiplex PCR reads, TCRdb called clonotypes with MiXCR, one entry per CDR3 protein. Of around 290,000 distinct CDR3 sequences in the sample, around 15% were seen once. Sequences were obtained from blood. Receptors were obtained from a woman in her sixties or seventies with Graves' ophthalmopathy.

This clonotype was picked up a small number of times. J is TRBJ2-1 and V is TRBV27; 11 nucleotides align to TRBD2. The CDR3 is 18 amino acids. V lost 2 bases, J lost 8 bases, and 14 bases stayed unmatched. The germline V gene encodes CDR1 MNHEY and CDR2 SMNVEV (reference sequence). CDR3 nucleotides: TGTGCCAGCAGTTTAATTACCCCCCGACTAGCGGGACACGATGAGCAGTTCTTC. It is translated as CASSLITPRLAGHDEQFF.

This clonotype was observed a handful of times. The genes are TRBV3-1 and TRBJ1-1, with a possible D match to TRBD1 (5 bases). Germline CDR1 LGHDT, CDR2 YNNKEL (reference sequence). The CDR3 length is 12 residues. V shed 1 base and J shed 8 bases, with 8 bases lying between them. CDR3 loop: CASSQGGREAFF. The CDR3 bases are TGTGCCAGCAGCCAAGGGGGCAGAGAAGCTTTCTTT.

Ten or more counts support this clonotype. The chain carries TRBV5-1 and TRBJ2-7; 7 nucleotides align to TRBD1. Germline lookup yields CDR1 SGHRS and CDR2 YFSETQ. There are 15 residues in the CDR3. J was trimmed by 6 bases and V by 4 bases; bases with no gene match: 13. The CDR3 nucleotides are TGCGCCAGCAGCCCCCGGGACAGCGGACTGGGCGAGCAGTACTTC. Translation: CASSPRDSGLGEQYF.

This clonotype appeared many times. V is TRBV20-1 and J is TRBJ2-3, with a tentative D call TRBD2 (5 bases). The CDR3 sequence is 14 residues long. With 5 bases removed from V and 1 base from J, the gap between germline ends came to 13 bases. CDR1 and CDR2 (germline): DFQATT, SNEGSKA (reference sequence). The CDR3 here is CSAPSRTRTDTQYF. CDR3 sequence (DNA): TGCAGTGCTCCATCCCGGACTCGCACAGATACGCAGTATTTT.

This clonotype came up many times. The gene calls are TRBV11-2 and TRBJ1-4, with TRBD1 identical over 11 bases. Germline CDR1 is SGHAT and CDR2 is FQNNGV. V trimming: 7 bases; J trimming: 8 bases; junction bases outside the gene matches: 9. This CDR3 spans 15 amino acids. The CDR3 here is CASIRTGTGGEKLFF. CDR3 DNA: TGTGCCAGCATCCGGACCGGGACAGGGGGAGAAAAACTGTTTTTT.

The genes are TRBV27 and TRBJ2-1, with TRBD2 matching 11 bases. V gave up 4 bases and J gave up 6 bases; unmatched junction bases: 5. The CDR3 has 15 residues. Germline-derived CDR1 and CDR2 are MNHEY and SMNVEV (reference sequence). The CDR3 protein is CASSSRLAGSNEQFF. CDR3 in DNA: TGTGCCAGCAGTTCCCGACTAGCGGGATCCAATGAGCAGTTCTTC.

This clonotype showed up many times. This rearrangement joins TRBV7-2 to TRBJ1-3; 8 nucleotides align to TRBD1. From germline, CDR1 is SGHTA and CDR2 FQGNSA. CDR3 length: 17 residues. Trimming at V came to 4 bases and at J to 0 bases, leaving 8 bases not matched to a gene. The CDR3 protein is CASSSRQGTSSGNTIYF. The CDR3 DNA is TGTGCCAGCAGCTCCCGACAGGGGACGAGCTCTGGAAACACCATATATTTT.

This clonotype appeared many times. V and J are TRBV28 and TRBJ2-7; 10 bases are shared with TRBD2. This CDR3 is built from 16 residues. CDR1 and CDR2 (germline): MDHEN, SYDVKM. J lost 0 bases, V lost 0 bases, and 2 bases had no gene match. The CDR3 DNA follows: TGTGCCAGCAGTTTATGGCTAGCGGGAGACTCCTACGAGCAGTACTTC. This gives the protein CASSLWLAGDSYEQYF.

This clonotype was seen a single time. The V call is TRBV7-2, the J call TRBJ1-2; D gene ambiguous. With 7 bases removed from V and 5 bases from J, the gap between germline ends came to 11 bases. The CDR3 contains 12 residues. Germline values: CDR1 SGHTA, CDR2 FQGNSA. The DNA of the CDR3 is TGTGCCAGCACCCGATTCGAATATGGCTACACCTTC. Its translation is CASTRFEYGYTF.

The CDR3 protein is CASSSTSGRRTDTQYF. CDR3 in DNA: TGTGCCAGCAGCTCGACTAGCGGGAGAAGGACAGATACGCAGTATTTT. This sequence joins TRBV7-9 and TRBJ2-3; 12 bases are a match to TRBD2. V shed 4 bases and J 3 bases; nucleotides not matched to a gene: 5. Germline assignment: CDR1 SEHNR and CDR2 FQNEAQ (reference sequence). The CDR3 is 16 residues long.

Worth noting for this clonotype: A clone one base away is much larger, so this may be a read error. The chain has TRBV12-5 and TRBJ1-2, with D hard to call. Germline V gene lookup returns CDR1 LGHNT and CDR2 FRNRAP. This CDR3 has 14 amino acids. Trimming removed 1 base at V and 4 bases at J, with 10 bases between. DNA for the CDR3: TGTGCTAGTGGTTTGGATTATCCGGTCTATGGCTACACCTTC. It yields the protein CASGLDYPVYGYTF.

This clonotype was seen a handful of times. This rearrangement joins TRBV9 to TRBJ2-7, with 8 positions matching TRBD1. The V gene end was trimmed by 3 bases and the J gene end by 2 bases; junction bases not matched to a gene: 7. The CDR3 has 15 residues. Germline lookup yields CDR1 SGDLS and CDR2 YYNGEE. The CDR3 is CASSGGQDGPYEQYF. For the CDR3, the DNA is TGTGCCAGCAGCGGGGGACAGGATGGGCCCTACGAGCAGTACTTC.

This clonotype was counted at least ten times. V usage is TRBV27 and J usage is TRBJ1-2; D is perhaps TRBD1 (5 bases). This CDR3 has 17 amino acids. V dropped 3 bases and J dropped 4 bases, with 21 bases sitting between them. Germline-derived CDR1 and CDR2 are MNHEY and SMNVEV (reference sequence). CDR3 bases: TGTGCCAGCAGTTTTACCCAGCCCTTCCGGGGCTCCTATGGCTACACCTTC. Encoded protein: CASSFTQPFRGSYGYTF.

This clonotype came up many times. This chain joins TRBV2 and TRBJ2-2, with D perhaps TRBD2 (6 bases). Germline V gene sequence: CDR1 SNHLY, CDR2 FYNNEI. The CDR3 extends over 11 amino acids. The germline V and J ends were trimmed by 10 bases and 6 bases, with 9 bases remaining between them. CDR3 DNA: TGTGCCATATGGGGGGCCGGGGAGCTGTTTTTT. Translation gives CAIWGAGELFF.

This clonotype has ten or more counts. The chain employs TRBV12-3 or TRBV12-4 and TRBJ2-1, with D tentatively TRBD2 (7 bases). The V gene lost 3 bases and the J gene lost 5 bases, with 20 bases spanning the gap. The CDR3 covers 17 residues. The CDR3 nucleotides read TGTGCCAGCAGTTTGAAGTTTGGGGGGGCAGATAACAATGAGCAGTTCTTC. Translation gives CASSLKFGGADNNEQFF.

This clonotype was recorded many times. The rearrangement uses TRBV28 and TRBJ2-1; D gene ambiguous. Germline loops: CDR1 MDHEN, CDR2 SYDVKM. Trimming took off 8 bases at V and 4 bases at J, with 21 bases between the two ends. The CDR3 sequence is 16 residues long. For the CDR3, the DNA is TGTGCCAGCTCCCAACTCGCCCAACTTATATACAATGAGCAGTTCTTC. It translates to CASSQLAQLIYNEQFF.

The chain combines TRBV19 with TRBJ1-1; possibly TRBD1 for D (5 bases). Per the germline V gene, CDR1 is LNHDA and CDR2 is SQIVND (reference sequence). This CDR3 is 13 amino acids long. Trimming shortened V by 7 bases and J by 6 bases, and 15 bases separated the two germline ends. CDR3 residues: CASNNYRGAEAFF. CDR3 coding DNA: TGTGCCAGTAATAATTACCGGGGGGCTGAAGCTTTCTTT.

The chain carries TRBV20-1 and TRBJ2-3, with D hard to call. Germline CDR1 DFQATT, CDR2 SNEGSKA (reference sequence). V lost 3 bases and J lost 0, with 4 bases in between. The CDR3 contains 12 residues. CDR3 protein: CSASSSTDTQYF. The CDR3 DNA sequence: TGCAGTGCTAGCTCTAGCACAGATACGCAGTATTTT.

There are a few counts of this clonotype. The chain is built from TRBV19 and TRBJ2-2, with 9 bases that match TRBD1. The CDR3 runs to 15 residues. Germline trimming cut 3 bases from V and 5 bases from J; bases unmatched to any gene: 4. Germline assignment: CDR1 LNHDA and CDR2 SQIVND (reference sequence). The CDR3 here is CASSMGQGWTGELFF. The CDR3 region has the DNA TGTGCCAGTAGTATGGGACAGGGTTGGACCGGGGAGCTGTTTTTT.

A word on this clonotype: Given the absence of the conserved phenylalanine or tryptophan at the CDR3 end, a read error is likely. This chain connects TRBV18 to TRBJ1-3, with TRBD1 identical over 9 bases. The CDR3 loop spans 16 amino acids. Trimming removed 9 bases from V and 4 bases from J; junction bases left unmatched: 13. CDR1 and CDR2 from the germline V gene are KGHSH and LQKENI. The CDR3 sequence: CARSSPGQGLGNTIYS. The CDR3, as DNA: TGTGCCAGGTCATCACCGGGACAGGGCCTCGGAAACACCATATATTCT.

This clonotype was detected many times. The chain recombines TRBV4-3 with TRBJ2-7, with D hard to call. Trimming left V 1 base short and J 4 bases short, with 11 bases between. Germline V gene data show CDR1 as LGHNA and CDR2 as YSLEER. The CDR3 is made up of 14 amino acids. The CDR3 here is CASSQGTDGYEQYF. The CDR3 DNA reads TGCGCCAGCAGCCAAGGAACAGACGGTTACGAGCAGTACTTC.